Following are 23 T cell receptor beta chains from one sample sequenced in a study of shared clonotypes between healthy human individuals. The data were produced by immunoSEQ multiplex PCR, yet TCRdb's version contains in-frame clones alone and is incomplete. The table lists 550,000 to 850,000 clones, 55% to 75% of them singletons, with less than 2% in the top ten. The material sequenced was memory CD4+ T cells sorted from blood. Subset reported: CD45RA-negative fraction. The receptors were sampled from a woman between 25 and 40 years old in good health.

The J gene is TRBJ2-2, the V gene TRBV27; possibly TRBD2 for D (6 bases). From germline, CDR1 is MNHEY and CDR2 SMNVEV (reference sequence). Deletions cut 8 bases from V and 2 bases from J, with 9 bases between. The CDR3 runs 13 residues. This CDR3 reads CASRRANTGELFF. As DNA, the CDR3 is TGTGCCAGCCGGAGGGCCAACACCGGGGAGCTGTTTTTT.

This clone showed up just a few times. The chain has TRBV28 and TRBJ1-4, with unresolved D. V gave up 6 bases and J gave up 10 bases, with 27 bases separating them. CDR1 is MDHEN and CDR2 is SYDVKM in the germline V gene. There are 17 residues in the CDR3. CDR3 DNA sequence: TGTGCCAGCAGCCGGCCCCCGCTCGGTAACAATCGGGGAAAACTGTTTTTT. Protein: CASSRPPLGNNRGKLFF. The whole variable domain, remainder taken from reference TRBV28 and TRBJ1-4, is DVKVTQSSRYLVKRTGEKVFLECVQDMDHENMFWYRQDPGLGLRLIYFSYDVKMKEKGDIPEGYSVSREKKERFSLILESASTNQTSMYLCASSRPPLGNNRGKLFFGSGTQLSVL.

J is TRBJ2-5 and V is TRBV19; 8 bases are shared with TRBD2. The germline CDR1 and CDR2 sequences are LNHDA and SQIVND (reference sequence). The CDR3 extends over 14 amino acids. The trim removed 7 bases at V and 5 bases at J, leaving 9 bases unmatched. DNA of the CDR3: TGTGCCAGTAAACCAGCGGGAGTTTCGGAGACCCAGTACTTC. Encoded protein: CASKPAGVSETQYF.

This clone was counted a single time. The J gene is TRBJ2-2, the V gene TRBV5-1, with TRBD1 matching 9 bases. Germline trimming cut 0 bases from V and 4 bases from J; bases unmatched to any gene: 1. Germline V gene lookup returns CDR1 SGHRS and CDR2 YFSETQ. This CDR3 has 15 amino acids. The CDR3 loop is CASSLEGQGTGELFF. The DNA of the CDR3 is TGCGCCAGCAGCTTGGAGGGACAGGGCACCGGGGAGCTGTTTTTT.

In this sample, this clone turned up once. The rearrangement joins TRBV15 to TRBJ2-1; D possibly corresponds to TRBD2 (5 bases). From germline, CDR1 is LNHNV and CDR2 YYDKDF (reference sequence). V was cut by 0 bases and J by 5 bases, with 8 bases left in between. The CDR3 length is 14 residues. The CDR3 reads CATSRETNNNEQFF. Here the CDR3 DNA reads TGTGCCACCAGCAGAGAGACTAATAACAATGAGCAGTTCTTC.

V is TRBV6-5 and J is TRBJ1-5; TRBD1 matches 8 bases. The CDR3 totals 14 residues. Trimming removed 5 bases from V and 7 bases from J; junction bases left unmatched: 7. Germline V gene lookup returns CDR1 MNHEY and CDR2 SVGAGI. Written as DNA, the CDR3 is TGTGCCAGCAGTCAGGACAGGGAAGACCAGCCCCAGCATTTT. Amino acids: CASSQDREDQPQHF.

This chain joins TRBV7-9 and TRBJ1-2; TRBD1 agrees at 7 bases. The germline V gene encodes CDR1 SEHNR and CDR2 FQNEAQ (reference sequence). After removal of 5 bases from V and 5 bases from J, the junction contained 5 bases not matched to a gene. This CDR3 is 13 amino acids long. The CDR3 sequence: CASSPGTEYGYTF. The CDR3 nucleotides are TGTGCCAGCAGCCCTGGGACAGAGTATGGCTACACCTTC.

This chain uses TRBV25-1 with TRBJ2-5; 9 bases match TRBD1. The CDR3 runs 17 residues. The V gene end was trimmed by 5 bases and the J gene end by 0 bases; junction bases not matched to a gene: 10. Germline V gives CDR1 MGHDK, CDR2 SYGVNS. The CDR3 reads CASSLPTGTGYQETQYF. The DNA for the CDR3 is TGTGCCAGCAGTCTTCCAACCGGGACAGGGTACCAAGAGACCCAGTACTTC.

As for this clone: This may come from a read error, since a much larger clone is one base off. DNA for the CDR3: TGTGCCAGCAGCGCTCACAATGAGCAGTTCTTC. Translation: CASSAHNEQFF. This rearrangement joins TRBV13 to TRBJ2-1; D remains ambiguous. Per the germline V gene, CDR1 is PRHDT and CDR2 is FYEKMQ (reference sequence). Between the trimmed V and J ends, which lost 5 bases and 5 bases, there was a span of 4 bases. The CDR3 loop spans 11 amino acids.

A remark on this clone: Other DNA sequences in this specimen translate into the identical CDR3. This sequence joins TRBV19 and TRBJ2-5; D is uncertain. Germline V gene sequence: CDR1 LNHDA, CDR2 SQIVND (reference sequence). V shed 3 bases and J shed 2 bases, with 7 bases lying between them. The CDR3 is 13 residues long. CDR3 in amino acids: CASSIQLQETQYF. CDR3 DNA: TGTGCCAGTAGTATTCAACTTCAAGAGACCCAGTACTTC.

This sequence joins TRBV5-1 and TRBJ2-3; 9 positions agree with TRBD2. CDR3 length: 16 amino acids. CDR1 and CDR2 from the germline V gene are SGHRS and YFSETQ. Trimming cost V 2 bases and J 5 bases; bases outside gene matches: 9. The CDR3 nucleotides read TGCGCCAGCAGCTTCTCGGCGGGAGGGCCAGGAGATACGCAGTATTTT. This sequence encodes CASSFSAGGPGDTQYF.

This clone is a singleton in its sample. Other DNA sequences in this specimen translate into the identical CDR3. The genes are TRBV30 and TRBJ2-7; D is undetermined. In germline, CDR1 is GTSNPN, CDR2 SVGIG (reference sequence). The CDR3 extends over 11 amino acids. Trimming removed 0 bases from V and 1 base from J, with 1 base in between. The CDR3 DNA is TGTGCCTGGAGTGTGTCCTACGAGCAGTACTTC. Translation: CAWSVSYEQYF.

This clone was found once. One end of the junction is discordant with germline, which a read error may explain. The sample has other DNA sequences that encode this CDR3 too. The chain joins TRBV11-2 to TRBJ2-2, with no clear D. Germline V gene sequence: CDR1 SGHAT, CDR2 FQNNGV. The CDR3 spans 16 residues. CDR3 sequence (DNA): TGTGCCAGCAGCCGAATACTGCCGTCGAACACTGGGGAGCTGTTTTTT. Translating gives CASSRILPSNTGELFF.

V gene TRBV28 combines with J gene TRBJ2-1; D is ambiguous. V lost 3 bases to trimming and J lost 6 bases, with 3 bases between them. The CDR3 is 11 amino acids. In germline, CDR1 is MDHEN, CDR2 SYDVKM. In nucleotides, the CDR3 is TGTGCCAGCAGTTTTTTCAATGAGCAGTTCTTC. Translated, it gives CASSFFNEQFF.

CDR3 protein: CAWSVEANNQPQHF. CDR3 DNA: TGTGCCTGGAGTGTCGAGGCGAACAATCAGCCCCAGCATTTT. This sequence joins TRBV30 and TRBJ1-5; D is uncertain. CDR1 GTSNPN and CDR2 SVGIG come from the germline V gene (reference sequence). This CDR3 is built from 14 residues. V dropped 0 bases and J dropped 3 bases, with 9 bases sitting between them.

The chain uses TRBV7-2 and TRBJ1-2; TRBD1 matches 7 bases. V was clipped by 1 base and J by 4 bases; unmatched bases: 9. Germline V gene lookup returns CDR1 SGHTA and CDR2 FQGNSA. The CDR3 sequence is 16 residues long. DNA for the CDR3: TGTGCCAGCAGCTTAGAACCGACAGGGAGTGGCTATGGCTACACCTTC. Its translation is CASSLEPTGSGYGYTF.

The V gene is TRBV7-6, the J gene TRBJ2-1, with D unresolved. The V gene's germline CDR1 is SGHVS and CDR2 FNYEAQ. This CDR3 spans 12 amino acids. V lost 5 bases to trimming and J lost 7 bases, with 9 bases between them. The CDR3 bases are TGTGCCAGCAGCCCGGACGGGAATGAGCAGTTCTTC. This sequence encodes CASSPDGNEQFF.

With regard to this clone: A far larger clone is off by one base, so a read error is likely. V gene TRBV2 combines with J gene TRBJ1-2; TRBD1 might be the D (5 bases). CDR1 and CDR2 from the germline V gene are SNHLY and FYNNEI. CDR3 length: 13 amino acids. The CDR3 DNA follows: TGTACCAGCACCCCGGATGGGGGTACTGGCTACACCTTC. Translating it yields CTSTPDGGTGYTF.

This clone was detected only a few times. V usage is TRBV19 and J usage is TRBJ1-1; the match to TRBD1 covers 7 bases. The CDR3 spans 16 residues. V shed 3 bases, J shed 1 base, and the junction held 8 bases outside the gene matches. CDR1 is LNHDA, CDR2 SQIVND, per germline (reference sequence). The CDR3: CASSILTGARNTEAFF. The CDR3, as DNA: TGTGCCAGTAGTATTCTAACAGGGGCCAGGAACACTGAAGCTTTCTTT.

The chain couples TRBV4-2 to TRBJ1-4; 7 bases map to TRBD1. With 0 bases clipped from V and 11 bases from J, the junction kept 9 bases outside the gene matches. Germline CDR1 LGHNA, CDR2 YNFKEQ. The CDR3 consists of 15 residues. The CDR3 here is CASSQELGTAPKLFF. CDR3 nucleotides: TGTGCCAGCAGCCAAGAGTTAGGGACAGCCCCGAAACTGTTTTTT.

V usage is TRBV30 and J usage is TRBJ2-7; 9 bases align to TRBD2. Germline CDR1 is GTSNPN and CDR2 is SVGIG (reference sequence). The CDR3 extends over 12 amino acids. Unmatched junction bases numbered 4, after V lost 7 bases and J lost 3 bases. This CDR3 is CALTSGSYEQYF. The CDR3 coding sequence is TGTGCCTTGACTAGCGGCAGCTACGAGCAGTACTTC.

The rearrangement uses TRBV27 and TRBJ2-4, with D unresolved. Germline lookup yields CDR1 MNHEY and CDR2 SMNVEV (reference sequence). CDR3 size: 16 residues. V was cut by 6 bases and J by 6 bases, with 21 bases left in between. CDR3 protein: CASSRIEPNRANIQYF. CDR3 in DNA: TGTGCCAGCAGCCGTATAGAGCCCAATAGGGCAAACATTCAGTACTTC.

The CDR3, as DNA: TGTGCCAGCATCGAAGGAGGGTTAACTAGCACAGATACGCAGTATTTT. It yields the protein CASIEGGLTSTDTQYF. V usage is TRBV2 and J usage is TRBJ2-3; weak D call: TRBD2 (6 bases). The CDR3 has 16 residues. Trimming cost V 7 bases and J 0 bases, with 17 bases left between them. Looked up from germline, CDR1 is SNHLY and CDR2 is FYNNEI.